This T cell receptor (beta chain) was identified in a study of blood T cell repertoires in COVID-19. TCRdb keeps only in-frame clones here, not all; method: immunoSEQ multiplex PCR. This sample has 180,000 or so clones; roughly 88% occur once, and the top ten carry nearly 15%. The study counted Cohort 3 donors as recovered given two negative PCRs, clearance, or symptom resolution. The CDR3 consists of 19 residues. Germline V lookup: CDR1 SGHAT, CDR2 FQNNGV. The ends lost 1 base at V and 8 bases at J; junction bases unmatched: 13. Sequenced input: PBMCs or T cells enriched from blood (not recorded which). This TCR was sampled from a man aged 50 or older who had recovered from COVID-19. The chain employs TRBV11-2 and TRBJ1-6; 11 bases line up with TRBD1. CDR3 sequence reads: CASSLVASSGQGAYSPLHF. The CDR3, as DNA: TGTGCCAGCAGCTTAGTAGCAAGCTCCGGACAGGGGGCGTATTCACCCCTCCACTTT.